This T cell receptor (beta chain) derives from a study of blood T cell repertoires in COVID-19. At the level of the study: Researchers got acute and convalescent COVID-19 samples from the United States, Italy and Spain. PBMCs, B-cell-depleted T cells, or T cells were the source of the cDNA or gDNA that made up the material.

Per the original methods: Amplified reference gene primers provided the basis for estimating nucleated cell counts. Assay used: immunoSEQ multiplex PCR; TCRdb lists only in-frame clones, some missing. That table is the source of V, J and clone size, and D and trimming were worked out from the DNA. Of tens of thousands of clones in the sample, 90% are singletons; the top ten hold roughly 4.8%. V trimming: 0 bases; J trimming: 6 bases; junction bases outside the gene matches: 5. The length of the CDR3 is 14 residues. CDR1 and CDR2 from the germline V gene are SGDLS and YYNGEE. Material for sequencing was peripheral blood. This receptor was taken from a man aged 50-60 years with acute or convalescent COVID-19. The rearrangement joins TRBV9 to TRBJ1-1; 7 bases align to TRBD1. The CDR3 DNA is TGTGCCAGCAGCGTAGGAGGGGGCCGGGCTGAAGCTTTCTTT. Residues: CASSVGGGRAEAFF.